This T cell receptor (beta chain) was identified during a study of shared clonotypes between healthy human individuals. As concerns this clone: Its ends do not fully match the called genes, so a read error is possible.

TCRdb's copy holds only in-frame clones and misses some; the assay was immunoSEQ multiplex PCR. The table shows about 2.4 million clones, with 90% to 95% occurring only once. Germline CDR1 is SGHAT and CDR2 is FQNNGV. The CDR3 is made up of 13 amino acids. The rearrangement joins TRBV11-2 to TRBJ1-1, with a tentative D call TRBD1 (6 bases). This TCR derives from a man between 18 and 35 years old in good health. Some clones in this sample may be carry-over from other donors' samples. Sequencing was done on a sample of naive CD4+ T cells from PBMCs. Regarding subset: CD45RA+ positively selected. In nucleotides, the CDR3 is TGTGCCAGCAGCTTAAAAGGGGGGACTGGAGCTTTCTTT. Its translation: CASSLKGGTGAFF. Filled out from reference TRBV11-2 and TRBJ1-1, the complete variable domain reads EAGVAQSPRYKIIEKRQSVAFWCNPISGHATLYWYQQILGQGPKLLIQFQNNGVVDDSQLPKDRFSAERLKGVDSTLKIQPAKLEDSAVYLCASSLKGGTGAFFGQGTRLTVV.